What follows describes a single T cell receptor (beta chain). Its antigen is not identified. The source of the sample is a study of PD-1 blockade in classical Hodgkin lymphoma. Overall study context: Every 2 weeks, patients had 3 mg/kg nivolumab intravenously.

The table came from immunoSEQ multiplex PCR; TCRdb's copy has only in-frame clones and leaves some out. The data contain roughly 60,000 clones, over 85% of them singletons. Study-level points and caveats: Only CD4+ TCR diversity, not CD8+, had risen significantly by C4D1. Baseline diversity in complete responders resembled that of newly diagnosed patients.

The patients all showed relapse after autologous stem cell transplantation, while their brentuximab vedotin exposure varied. This specimen was peripheral blood mononuclear cells (PBMCs), taken at baseline. The clonotype comes from a human donor with classical Hodgkin lymphoma.

The CDR3 spells CASNGGLAGGLYEQYF. The CDR3 coding sequence is TGTGCCAGCAATGGCGGACTAGCGGGAGGCTTGTACGAGCAGTACTTC. J is TRBJ2-7 and V is TRBV28; 14 nucleotides align to TRBD2. The germline CDR1 and CDR2 sequences are MDHEN and SYDVKM. With V trimmed by 7 bases and J by 4 bases, 9 bases remained unmatched. This CDR3 comprises 16 residues.